This T cell receptor (beta chain) was sequenced in a study of shared clonotypes between healthy human individuals. Study observations and caveats: Limitation of the genetic and exposure-history diversity represented came from the few donors.

This clone was counted at least ten times. Its antigen is not known. The sample contains more than one DNA sequence encoding this CDR3. TCRdb's copy holds only in-frame clones and misses some; the assay was immunoSEQ multiplex PCR. The sample consists of about half a million clones, 60% to 80% of them appearing once. Germline CDR1 and CDR2: SEHNR and FQNEAQ (reference sequence). The CDR3 length is 15 residues. Trimming removed 1 base at V and 2 bases at J, with 10 bases between. Sequences were obtained from PBMCs. V and J are TRBV7-9 and TRBJ2-3, with D possibly being TRBD2 (5 bases). This TCR was sampled from a woman aged 40 to 49 in good health. Some clones in this sample may be carry-over from other donors' samples. CDR3 sequence (DNA): TGTGCCAGCAGCTTAGGGGTAGCGCACACAGATACGCAGTATTTT. Amino acids: CASSLGVAHTDTQYF.